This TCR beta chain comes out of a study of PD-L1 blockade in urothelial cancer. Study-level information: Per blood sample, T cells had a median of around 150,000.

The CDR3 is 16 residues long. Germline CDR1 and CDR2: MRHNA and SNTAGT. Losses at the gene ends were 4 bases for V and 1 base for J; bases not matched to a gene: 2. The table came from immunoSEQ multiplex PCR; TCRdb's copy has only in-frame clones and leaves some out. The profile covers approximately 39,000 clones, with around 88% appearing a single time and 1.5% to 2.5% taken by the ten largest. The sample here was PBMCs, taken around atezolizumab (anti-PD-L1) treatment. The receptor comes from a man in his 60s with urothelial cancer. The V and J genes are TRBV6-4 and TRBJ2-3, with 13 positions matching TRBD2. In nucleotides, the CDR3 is TGTGCCAGCAGTGTCGGACTAGCGGGGGGCACAGATACGCAGTATTTT. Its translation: CASSVGLAGGTDTQYF.